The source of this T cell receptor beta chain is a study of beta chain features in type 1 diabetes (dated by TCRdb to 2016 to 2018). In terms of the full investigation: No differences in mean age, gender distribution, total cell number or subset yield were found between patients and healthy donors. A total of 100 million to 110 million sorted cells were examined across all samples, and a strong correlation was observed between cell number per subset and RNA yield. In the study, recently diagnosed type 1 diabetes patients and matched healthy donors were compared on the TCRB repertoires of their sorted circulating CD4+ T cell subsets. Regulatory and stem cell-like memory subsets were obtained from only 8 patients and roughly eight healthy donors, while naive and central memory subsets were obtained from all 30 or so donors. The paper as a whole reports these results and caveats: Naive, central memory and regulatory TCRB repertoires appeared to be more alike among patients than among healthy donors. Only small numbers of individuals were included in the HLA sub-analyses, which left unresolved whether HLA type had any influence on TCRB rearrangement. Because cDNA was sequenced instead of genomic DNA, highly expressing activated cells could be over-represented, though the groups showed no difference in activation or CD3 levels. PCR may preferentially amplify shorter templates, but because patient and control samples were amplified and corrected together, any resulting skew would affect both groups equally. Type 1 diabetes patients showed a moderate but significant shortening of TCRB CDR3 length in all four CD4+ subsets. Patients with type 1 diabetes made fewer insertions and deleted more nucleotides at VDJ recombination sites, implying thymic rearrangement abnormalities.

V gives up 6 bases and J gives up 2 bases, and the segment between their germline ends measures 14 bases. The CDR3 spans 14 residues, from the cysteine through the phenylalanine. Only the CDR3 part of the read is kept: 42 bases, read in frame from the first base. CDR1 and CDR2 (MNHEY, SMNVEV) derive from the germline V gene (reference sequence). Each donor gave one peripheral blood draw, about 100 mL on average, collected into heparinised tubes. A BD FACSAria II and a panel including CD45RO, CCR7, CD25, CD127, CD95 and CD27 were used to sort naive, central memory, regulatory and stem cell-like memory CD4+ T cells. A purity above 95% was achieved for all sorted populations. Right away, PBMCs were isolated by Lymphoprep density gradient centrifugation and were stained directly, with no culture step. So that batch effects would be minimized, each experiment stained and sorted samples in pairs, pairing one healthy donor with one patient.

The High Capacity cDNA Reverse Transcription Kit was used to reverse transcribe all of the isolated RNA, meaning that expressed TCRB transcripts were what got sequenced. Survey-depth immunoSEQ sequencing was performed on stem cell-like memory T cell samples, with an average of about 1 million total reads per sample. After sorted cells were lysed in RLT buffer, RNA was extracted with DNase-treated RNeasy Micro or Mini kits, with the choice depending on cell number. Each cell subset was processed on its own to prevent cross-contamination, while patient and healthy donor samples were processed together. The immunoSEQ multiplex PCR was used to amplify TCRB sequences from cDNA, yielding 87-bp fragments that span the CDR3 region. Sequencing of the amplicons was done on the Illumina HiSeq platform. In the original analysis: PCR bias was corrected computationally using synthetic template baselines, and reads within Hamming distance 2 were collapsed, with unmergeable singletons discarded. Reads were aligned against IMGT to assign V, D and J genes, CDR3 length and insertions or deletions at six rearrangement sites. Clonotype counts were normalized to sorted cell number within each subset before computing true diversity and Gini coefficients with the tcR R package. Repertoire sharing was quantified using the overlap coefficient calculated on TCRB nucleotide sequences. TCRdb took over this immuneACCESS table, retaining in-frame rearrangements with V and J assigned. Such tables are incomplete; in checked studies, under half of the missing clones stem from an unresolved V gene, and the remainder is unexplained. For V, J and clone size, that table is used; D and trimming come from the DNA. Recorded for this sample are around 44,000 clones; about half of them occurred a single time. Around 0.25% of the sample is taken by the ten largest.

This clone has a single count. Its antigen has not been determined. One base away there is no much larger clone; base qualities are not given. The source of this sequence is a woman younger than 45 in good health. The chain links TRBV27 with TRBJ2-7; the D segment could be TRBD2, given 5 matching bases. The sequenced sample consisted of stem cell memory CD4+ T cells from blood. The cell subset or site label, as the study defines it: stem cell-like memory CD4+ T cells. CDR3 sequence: CASRISAGTYEQYF. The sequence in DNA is TGTGCCAGCAGGATTAGCGCCGGGACCTACGAGCAGTACTTC.